This T cell receptor beta chain came from a study of Ad26.COV2.S vaccination and SARS-CoV-2 variants. The treatment was: approximately 18 received Ad26.COV2.S at low or high dose, single or two shots; five or six received placebo; per-sample allocation not given. The investigators took samples on day 63 after the first vaccine or placebo injection. The repertoire was sequenced with immunoSEQ multiplex PCR; TCRdb's copy has only in-frame clones and lacks some. The sample lists about 440,000 clones, about 90% occurring once. V was pared by 5 bases and J by 7 bases, with 11 bases of the junction left unmatched. Germline values: CDR1 SGHTA, CDR2 FQGNSA. CDR3 length: 15 amino acids.

The sample was peripheral blood, taken in a trial of Ad26.COV2.S vaccine versus placebo. This clonotype was obtained from a person between 18 and 65 years old who received the Ad26.COV2.S COVID-19 vaccine or a placebo. The chain joins TRBV7-2 to TRBJ2-7; 10 nucleotides line up with TRBD2. The CDR3 here is CASSPTTSGRSEQYF. In nucleotides, the CDR3 is TGTGCCAGCAGCCCCACGACTAGCGGGCGTTCGGAGCAGTACTTC.